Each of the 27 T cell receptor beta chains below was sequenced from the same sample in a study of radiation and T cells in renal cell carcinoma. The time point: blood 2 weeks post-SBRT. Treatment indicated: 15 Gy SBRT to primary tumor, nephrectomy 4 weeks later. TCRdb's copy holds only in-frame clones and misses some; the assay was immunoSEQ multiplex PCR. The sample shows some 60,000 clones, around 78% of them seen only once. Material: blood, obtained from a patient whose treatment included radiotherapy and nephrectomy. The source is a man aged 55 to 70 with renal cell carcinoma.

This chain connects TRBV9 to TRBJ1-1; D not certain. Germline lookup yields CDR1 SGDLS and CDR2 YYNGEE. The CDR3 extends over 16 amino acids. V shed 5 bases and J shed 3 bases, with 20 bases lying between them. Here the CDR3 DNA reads TGTGCCAGCAGTGACCCAGGTGGCGGGCTGTACACTGAAGCTTTCTTT. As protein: CASSDPGGGLYTEAFF.

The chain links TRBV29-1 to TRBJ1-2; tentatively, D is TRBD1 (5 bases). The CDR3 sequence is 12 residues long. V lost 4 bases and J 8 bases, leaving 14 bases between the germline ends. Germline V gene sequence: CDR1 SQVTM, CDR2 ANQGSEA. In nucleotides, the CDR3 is TGCAGCGTTGTACTCAGGGAGAAAGGCTACACCTTC. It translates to CSVVLREKGYTF.

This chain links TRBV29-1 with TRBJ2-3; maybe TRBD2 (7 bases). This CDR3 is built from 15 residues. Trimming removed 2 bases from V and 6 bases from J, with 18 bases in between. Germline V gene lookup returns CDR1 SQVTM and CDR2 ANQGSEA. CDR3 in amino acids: CSVELGSEGGDTQYF. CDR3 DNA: TGCAGCGTTGAATTGGGGAGCGAGGGGGGGGATACGCAGTATTTT.

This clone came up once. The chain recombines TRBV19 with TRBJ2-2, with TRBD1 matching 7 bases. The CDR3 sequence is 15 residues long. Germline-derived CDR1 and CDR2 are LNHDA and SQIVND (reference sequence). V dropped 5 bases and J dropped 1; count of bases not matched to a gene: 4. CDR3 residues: CASSPDRVNTGELFF. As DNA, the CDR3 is TGTGCCAGTAGTCCCGACAGGGTGAACACCGGGGAGCTGTTTTTT.

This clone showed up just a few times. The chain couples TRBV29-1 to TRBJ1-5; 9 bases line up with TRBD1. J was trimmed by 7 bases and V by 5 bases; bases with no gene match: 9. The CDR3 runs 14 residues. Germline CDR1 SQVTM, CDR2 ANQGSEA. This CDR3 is CSVIPTGGSQPQHF. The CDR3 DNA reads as TGCAGCGTTATTCCGACAGGGGGGAGCCAGCCCCAGCATTTT.

CDR3: CASSRGQGPYEQYF. Written as DNA, the CDR3 is TGTGCCAGTAGTCGGGGACAGGGACCCTACGAGCAGTACTTC. This chain joins TRBV19 and TRBJ2-7; TRBD1 matches at 9 bases. From germline, CDR1 is LNHDA and CDR2 SQIVND (reference sequence). The CDR3 contains 14 residues. The trim removed 5 bases at V and 2 bases at J, leaving 4 bases unmatched.

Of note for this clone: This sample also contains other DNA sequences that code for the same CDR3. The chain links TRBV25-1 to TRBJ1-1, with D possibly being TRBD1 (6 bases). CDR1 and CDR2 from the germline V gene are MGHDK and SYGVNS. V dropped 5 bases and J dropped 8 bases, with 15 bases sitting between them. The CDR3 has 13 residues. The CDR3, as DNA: TGTGCCAGCAGTCCCAGGGGTTTCCCCGAAGCTTTCTTT. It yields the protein CASSPRGFPEAFF.

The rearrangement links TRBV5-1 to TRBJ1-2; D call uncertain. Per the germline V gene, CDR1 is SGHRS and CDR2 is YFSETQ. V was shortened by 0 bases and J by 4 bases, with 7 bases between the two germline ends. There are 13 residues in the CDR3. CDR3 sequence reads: CASSLVGSYGYTF. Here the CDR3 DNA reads TGCGCCAGCAGCTTGGTGGGATCCTATGGCTACACCTTC.

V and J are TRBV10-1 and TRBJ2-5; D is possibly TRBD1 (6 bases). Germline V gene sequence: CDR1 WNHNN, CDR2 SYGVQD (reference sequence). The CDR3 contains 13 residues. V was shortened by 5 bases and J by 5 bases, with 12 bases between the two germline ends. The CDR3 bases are TGCGCCAGCAGTCAGGACAGAATGGAGACCCAGTACTTC. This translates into CASSQDRMETQYF.

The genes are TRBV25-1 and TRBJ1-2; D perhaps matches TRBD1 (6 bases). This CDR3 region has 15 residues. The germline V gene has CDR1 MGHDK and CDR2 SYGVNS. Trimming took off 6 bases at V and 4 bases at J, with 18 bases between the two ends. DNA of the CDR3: TGTGCCAGCAGCCCTAAAATACAGGGCGCCTATGGCTACACCTTC. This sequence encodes CASSPKIQGAYGYTF.

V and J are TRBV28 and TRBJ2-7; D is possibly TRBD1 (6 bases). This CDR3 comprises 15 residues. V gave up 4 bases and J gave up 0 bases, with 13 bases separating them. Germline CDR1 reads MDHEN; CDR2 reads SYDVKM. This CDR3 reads CASSSPRTDSYEQYV. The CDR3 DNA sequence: TGTGCCAGCAGTTCACCCCGGACAGACTCCTACGAGCAGTACGTC.

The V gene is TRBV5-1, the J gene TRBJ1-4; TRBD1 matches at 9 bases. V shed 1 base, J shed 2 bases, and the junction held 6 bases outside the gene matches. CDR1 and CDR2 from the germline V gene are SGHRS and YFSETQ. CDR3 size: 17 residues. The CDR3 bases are TGCGCCAGCAGCTTGTCAGGGACAGGGAGTACTAATGAAAAACTGTTTTTT. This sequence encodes CASSLSGTGSTNEKLFF.

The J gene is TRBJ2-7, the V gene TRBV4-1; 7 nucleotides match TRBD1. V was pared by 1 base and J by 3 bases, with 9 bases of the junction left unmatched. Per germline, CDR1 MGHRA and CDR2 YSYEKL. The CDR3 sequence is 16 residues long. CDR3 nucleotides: TGCGCCAGCAGCCAAGCTCCGGGACAGAAGGTCTACGAGCAGTACTTC. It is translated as CASSQAPGQKVYEQYF.

The chain's CDR3 is CASSLKRAAGTDTQYF. The CDR3 DNA sequence: TGTGCCAGCAGTTTAAAGAGGGCTGCCGGGACAGATACGCAGTATTTT. The chain combines TRBV27 with TRBJ2-3, with D perhaps matching TRBD2 (5 bases). In germline, CDR1 is MNHEY, CDR2 SMNVEV (reference sequence). Trimming shortened V by 2 bases and J by 3 bases, and 15 bases separated the two germline ends. This CDR3 region has 16 residues.

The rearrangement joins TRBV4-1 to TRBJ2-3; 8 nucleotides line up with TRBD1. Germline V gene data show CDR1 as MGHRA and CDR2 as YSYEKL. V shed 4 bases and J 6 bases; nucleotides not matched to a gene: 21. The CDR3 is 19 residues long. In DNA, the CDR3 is TGCGCCAGCAGCCCCGGAGGCGCGCTGACAGGGGACAACCTTGATACGCAGTATTTT. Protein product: CASSPGGALTGDNLDTQYF.

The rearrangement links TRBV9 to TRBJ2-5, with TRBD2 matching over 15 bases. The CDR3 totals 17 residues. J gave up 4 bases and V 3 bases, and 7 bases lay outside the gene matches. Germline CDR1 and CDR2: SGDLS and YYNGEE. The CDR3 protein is CASSGELGLAGGETQYF. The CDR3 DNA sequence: TGTGCCAGCAGCGGAGAACTGGGACTAGCGGGAGGAGAGACCCAGTACTTC.

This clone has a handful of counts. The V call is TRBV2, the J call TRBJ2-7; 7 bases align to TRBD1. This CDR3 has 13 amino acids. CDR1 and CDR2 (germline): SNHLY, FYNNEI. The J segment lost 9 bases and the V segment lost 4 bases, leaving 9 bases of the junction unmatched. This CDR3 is CASSGQQGPGQYF. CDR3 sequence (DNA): TGTGCCAGCAGTGGGCAACAGGGGCCTGGGCAGTACTTC.

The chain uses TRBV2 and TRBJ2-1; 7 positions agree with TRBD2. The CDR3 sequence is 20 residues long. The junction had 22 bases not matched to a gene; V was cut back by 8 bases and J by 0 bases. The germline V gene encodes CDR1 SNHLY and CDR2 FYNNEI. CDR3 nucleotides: TGTGCCAGCGCTTACCCCGGCGATCTAGCGGTGCTAAGCTCCTACAATGAGCAGTTCTTC. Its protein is CASAYPGDLAVLSSYNEQFF.

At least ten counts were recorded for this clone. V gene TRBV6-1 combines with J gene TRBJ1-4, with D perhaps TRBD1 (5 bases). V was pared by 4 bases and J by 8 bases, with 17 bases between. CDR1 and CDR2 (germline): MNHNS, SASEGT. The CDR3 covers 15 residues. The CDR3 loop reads CASSASTGGGEKLFF. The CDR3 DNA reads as TGTGCCAGCAGTGCGTCAACAGGCGGGGGAGAAAAACTGTTTTTT.

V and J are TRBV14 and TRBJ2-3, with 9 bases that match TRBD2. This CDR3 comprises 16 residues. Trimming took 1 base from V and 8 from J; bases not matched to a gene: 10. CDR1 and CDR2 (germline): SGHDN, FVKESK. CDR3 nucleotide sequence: TGTGCCAGCAGCCAAGTCGTAGCGGGGGTCCCCGGTACGCAGTATTTT. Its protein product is CASSQVVAGVPGTQYF.

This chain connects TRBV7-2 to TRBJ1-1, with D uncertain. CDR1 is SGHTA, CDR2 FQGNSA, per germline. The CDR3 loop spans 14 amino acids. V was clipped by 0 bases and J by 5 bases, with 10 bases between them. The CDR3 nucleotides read TGTGCCAGCAGCTTAGCCTTAAGACGGACTGAAGCTTTCTTT. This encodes CASSLALRRTEAFF.

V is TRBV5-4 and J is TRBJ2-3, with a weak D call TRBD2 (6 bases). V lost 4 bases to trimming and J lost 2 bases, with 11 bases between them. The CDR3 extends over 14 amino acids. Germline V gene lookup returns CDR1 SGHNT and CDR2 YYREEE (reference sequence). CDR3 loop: CASSTPGLTDTQYF. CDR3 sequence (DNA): TGTGCCAGCAGCACCCCGGGACTCACAGATACGCAGTATTTT.

CDR3 nucleotides: TGTGCCAGCAGTCCGATTAGACAGGGAGAGGGCTACACCTTC. This gives the protein CASSPIRQGEGYTF. The rearrangement joins TRBV27 to TRBJ1-2, with 7 bases matching TRBD1. The V segment lost 5 bases and the J segment 8 bases; nucleotides outside the gene matches: 11. The germline CDR1 and CDR2 sequences are MNHEY and SMNVEV (reference sequence). The length of the CDR3 is 14 residues.

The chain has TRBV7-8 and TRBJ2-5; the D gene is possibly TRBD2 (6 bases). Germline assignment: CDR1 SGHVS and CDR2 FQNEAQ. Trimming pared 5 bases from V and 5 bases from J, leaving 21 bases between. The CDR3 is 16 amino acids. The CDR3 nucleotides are TGTGCCAGCAGCCGTCAATCGGGACTGGAGGGGGAGACCCAGTACTTC. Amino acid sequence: CASSRQSGLEGETQYF.

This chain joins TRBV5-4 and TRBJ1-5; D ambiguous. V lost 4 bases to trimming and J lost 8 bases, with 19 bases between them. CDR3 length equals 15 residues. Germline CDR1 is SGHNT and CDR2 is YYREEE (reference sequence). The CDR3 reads CASSQVSRAAEPQHF. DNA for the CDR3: TGTGCCAGCAGCCAAGTCTCGAGGGCCGCCGAGCCCCAGCATTTT.

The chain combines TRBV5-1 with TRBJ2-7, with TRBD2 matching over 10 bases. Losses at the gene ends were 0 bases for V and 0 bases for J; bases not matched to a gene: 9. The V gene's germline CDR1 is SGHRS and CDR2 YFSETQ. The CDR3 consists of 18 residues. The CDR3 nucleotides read TGCGCCAGCAGCTTGGGGCCCCAGGCTAGCGGGAGCTCCTACGAGCAGTACGTC. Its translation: CASSLGPQASGSSYEQYV.

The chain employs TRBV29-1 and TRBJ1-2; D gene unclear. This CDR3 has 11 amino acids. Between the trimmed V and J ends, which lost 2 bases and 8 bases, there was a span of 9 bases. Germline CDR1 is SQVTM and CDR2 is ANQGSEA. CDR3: CSVERESGYTF. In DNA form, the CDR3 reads TGCAGCGTTGAAAGGGAATCCGGCTACACCTTC.